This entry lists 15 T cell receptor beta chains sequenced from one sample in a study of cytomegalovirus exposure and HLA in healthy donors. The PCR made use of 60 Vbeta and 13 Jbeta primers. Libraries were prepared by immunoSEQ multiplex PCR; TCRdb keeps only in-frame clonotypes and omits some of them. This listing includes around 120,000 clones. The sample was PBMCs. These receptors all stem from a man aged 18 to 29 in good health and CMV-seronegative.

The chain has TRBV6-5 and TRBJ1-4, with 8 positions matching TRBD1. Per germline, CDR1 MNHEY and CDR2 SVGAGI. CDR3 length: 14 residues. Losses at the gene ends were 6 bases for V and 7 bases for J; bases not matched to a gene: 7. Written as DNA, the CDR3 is TGTGCCAGCAGCGAACAGGGGGGGGGTGAAAAACTGTTTTTT. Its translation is CASSEQGGGEKLFF.

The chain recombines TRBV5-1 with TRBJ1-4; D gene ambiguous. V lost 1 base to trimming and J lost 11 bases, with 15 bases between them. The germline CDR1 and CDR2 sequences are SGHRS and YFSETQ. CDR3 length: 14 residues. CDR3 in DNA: TGCGCCAGCAGCTTGCGGAGAAACGGCGATAAACTGTTTTTT. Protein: CASSLRRNGDKLFF.

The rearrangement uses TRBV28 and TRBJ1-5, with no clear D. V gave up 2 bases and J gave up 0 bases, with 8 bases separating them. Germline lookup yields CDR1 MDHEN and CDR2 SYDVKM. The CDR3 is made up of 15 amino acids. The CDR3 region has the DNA TGTGCCAGCAGTTTAAATAGTGATAGCAATCAGCCCCAGCATTTT. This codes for CASSLNSDSNQPQHF.

The DNA for the CDR3 is TGTGCCAGCCAGGGACTATGGGGCTACACCTTC. Residues: CASQGLWGYTF. J is TRBJ1-2 and V is TRBV6-1; a possible D gene is TRBD1 (5 bases). There are 11 residues in the CDR3. Between the trimmed V and J ends, which lost 8 bases and 8 bases, there was a span of 12 bases. CDR1 and CDR2 (germline): MNHNS, SASEGT.

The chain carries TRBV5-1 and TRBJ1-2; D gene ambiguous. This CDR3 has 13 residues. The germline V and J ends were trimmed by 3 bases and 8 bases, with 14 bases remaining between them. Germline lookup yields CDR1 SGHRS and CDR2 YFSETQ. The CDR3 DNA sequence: TGCGCCAGCAGCTCAGGCGGCGCGGGCGGCTACACCTTC. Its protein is CASSSGGAGGYTF.

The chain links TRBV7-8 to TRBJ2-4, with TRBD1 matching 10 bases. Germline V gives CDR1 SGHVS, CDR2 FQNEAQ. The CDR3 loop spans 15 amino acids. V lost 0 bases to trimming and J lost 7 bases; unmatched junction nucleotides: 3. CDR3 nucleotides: TGTGCCAGCAGCTTAGCCCGGACAGGGGGGAACATTCAGTACTTC. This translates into CASSLARTGGNIQYF.

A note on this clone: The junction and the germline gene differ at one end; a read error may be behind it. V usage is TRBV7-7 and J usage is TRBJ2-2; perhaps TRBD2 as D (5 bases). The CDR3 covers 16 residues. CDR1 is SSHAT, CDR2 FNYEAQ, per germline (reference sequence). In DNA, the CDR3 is TGTGCTAGCAGCTCGGATCCCTCTGGAGGCACCGGGGAGCTGTTTTTT. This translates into CASSSDPSGGTGELFF.

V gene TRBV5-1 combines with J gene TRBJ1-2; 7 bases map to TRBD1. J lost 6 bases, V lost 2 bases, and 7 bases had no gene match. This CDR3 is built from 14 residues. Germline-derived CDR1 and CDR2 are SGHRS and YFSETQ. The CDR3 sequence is CASSFTGEGHGYTF. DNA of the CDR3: TGCGCCAGCAGCTTTACAGGGGAAGGCCATGGCTACACCTTC.

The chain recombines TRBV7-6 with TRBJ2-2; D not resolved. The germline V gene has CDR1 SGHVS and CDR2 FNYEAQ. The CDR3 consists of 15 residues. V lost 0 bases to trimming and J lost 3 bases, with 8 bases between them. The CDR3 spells CASSLAGGDTGELFF. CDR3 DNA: TGTGCCAGCAGCTTAGCCGGCGGAGACACCGGGGAGCTGTTTTTT.

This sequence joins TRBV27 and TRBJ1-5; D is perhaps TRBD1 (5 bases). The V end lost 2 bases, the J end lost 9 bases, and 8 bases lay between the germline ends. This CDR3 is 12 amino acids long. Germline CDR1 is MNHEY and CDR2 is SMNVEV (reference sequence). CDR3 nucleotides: TGTGCCAGCAGTTTACGCCAGGGGCCCCAGCATTTT. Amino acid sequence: CASSLRQGPQHF.

In nucleotides, the CDR3 is TGTGCCAGCAGCTCCCAGACAGGGAGGACCGAAGCTTTCTTT. Residues: CASSSQTGRTEAFF. The chain couples TRBV7-3 to TRBJ1-1; the match to TRBD1 covers 7 bases. Germline loops: CDR1 SGHTA, CDR2 FQGTGA. With 4 bases clipped from V and 8 bases from J, the junction kept 10 bases outside the gene matches. The CDR3 has 14 amino acids.

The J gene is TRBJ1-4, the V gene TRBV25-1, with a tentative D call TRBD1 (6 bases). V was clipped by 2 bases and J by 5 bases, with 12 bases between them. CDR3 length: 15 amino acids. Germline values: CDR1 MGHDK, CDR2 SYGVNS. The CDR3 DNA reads TGTGCCAGCAGTGAAGGGGGGGCAGGCAATGAAAAACTGTTTTTT. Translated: CASSEGGAGNEKLFF.

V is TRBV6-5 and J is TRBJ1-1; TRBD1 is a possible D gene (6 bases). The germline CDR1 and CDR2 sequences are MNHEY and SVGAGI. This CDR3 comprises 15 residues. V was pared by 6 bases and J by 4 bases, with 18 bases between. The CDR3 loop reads CASSPARGAITEAFF. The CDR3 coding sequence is TGTGCCAGCAGCCCTGCCCGGGGGGCTATCACTGAAGCTTTCTTT.

The CDR3 bases are TGTGCCAGCAGGAAGACAGGGTACTCCGAAGCTTTCTTT. As protein: CASRKTGYSEAFF. The genes are TRBV5-8 and TRBJ1-1; TRBD1 matches at 7 bases. The germline CDR1 and CDR2 sequences are SGHTS and YDEGEE. V was pared by 5 bases and J by 8 bases, with 9 bases of the junction left unmatched. This CDR3 has 13 residues.

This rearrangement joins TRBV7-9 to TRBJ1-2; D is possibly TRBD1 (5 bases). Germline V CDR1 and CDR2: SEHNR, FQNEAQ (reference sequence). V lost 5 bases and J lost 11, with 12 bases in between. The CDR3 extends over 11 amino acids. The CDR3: CASSQAQAYTF. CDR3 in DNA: TGTGCCAGCAGCCAAGCACAGGCGTACACCTTC.